These 27 T cell receptor beta chains share one sample of origin, sequenced in a study of blood T cell repertoires in COVID-19. TCRdb keeps only in-frame clones here, not all; method: immunoSEQ multiplex PCR. This sample yields 100,000 to 150,000 clones, of which about four fifths are seen a single time; roughly 15% belongs to the top ten. Sample: peripheral blood. Receptors were obtained from a woman aged 50 to 65 with acute or convalescent COVID-19.

This chain joins TRBV5-8 and TRBJ1-2; 9 bases match TRBD1. Trimming at V came to 0 bases and at J to 3 bases, leaving 12 bases not matched to a gene. Germline CDR1 SGHTS, CDR2 YDEGEE. The length of the CDR3 is 18 residues. The CDR3 region is CASSLVSARDRAYYGYTF. CDR3 nucleotides: TGTGCCAGCAGCTTGGTATCGGCCAGGGACAGGGCCTACTATGGCTACACCTTC.

The chain employs TRBV4-1 and TRBJ1-4; 10 nucleotides match TRBD1. Germline V gives CDR1 MGHRA, CDR2 YSYEKL. V gave up 4 bases and J gave up 7 bases; unmatched junction bases: 9. This CDR3 is 16 amino acids long. For the CDR3, the DNA is TGCGCCAGCAGCCGGACAGGGGGGGAATGGGGTGAAAAACTGTTTTTT. Translated: CASSRTGGEWGEKLFF.

This clone was counted a few times. The chain uses TRBV6-5 and TRBJ1-5; tentative D call: TRBD1 (5 bases). This CDR3 has 15 residues. Germline CDR1 and CDR2: MNHEY and SVGAGI. V was trimmed by 7 bases and J by 3 bases, leaving 16 bases between them. This chain's CDR3 is CASKQYLTDNQPQHF. The CDR3 DNA follows: TGTGCCAGCAAACAATACCTGACAGACAATCAGCCCCAGCATTTT.

V is TRBV29-1 and J is TRBJ1-1; TRBD1 is a possible D gene (6 bases). This CDR3 is built from 10 residues. Trimming pared 3 bases from V and 11 bases from J, leaving 10 bases between. Germline V gene lookup returns CDR1 SQVTM and CDR2 ANQGSEA. DNA of the CDR3: TGCAGCGTTGAGGCAGGGGATGCTTTCTTT. Its protein product is CSVEAGDAFF.

This rearrangement joins TRBV19 to TRBJ1-2; 9 bases match TRBD1. The length of the CDR3 is 14 residues. Germline lookup yields CDR1 LNHDA and CDR2 SQIVND (reference sequence). The ends lost 5 bases at V and 3 bases at J; junction bases unmatched: 4. The CDR3 nucleotides read TGTGCCAGTAGTGTCCGGGACAGGGACTATGGCTACACCTTC. It yields the protein CASSVRDRDYGYTF.

The chain couples TRBV5-1 to TRBJ2-6; D is perhaps TRBD1 (5 bases). This CDR3 spans 19 amino acids. With 4 bases removed from V and 0 bases from J, the gap between germline ends came to 20 bases. Germline CDR1 SGHRS, CDR2 YFSETQ. The chain's CDR3 is CASSPIVTARLSGANVLTF. The CDR3 nucleotides read TGCGCCAGCAGCCCCATAGTGACAGCCCGGCTCTCTGGGGCCAACGTCCTGACTTTC. Full variable domain (missing parts from reference TRBV5-1 and TRBJ2-6): KAGVTQTPRYLIKTRGQQVTLSCSPISGHRSVSWYQQTPGQGLQFLFEYFSETQRNKGNFPGRFSGRQFSNSRSEMNVSTLELGDSALYLCASSPIVTARLSGANVLTFGAGSRLTVL.

The rearrangement links TRBV11-2 to TRBJ2-3, with 11 positions matching TRBD1. The J segment lost 2 bases and the V segment lost 5 bases, leaving 6 bases of the junction unmatched. The CDR3 covers 16 residues. Germline-derived CDR1 and CDR2 are SGHAT and FQNNGV. The CDR3 DNA is TGTGCCAGCAGCCCCGGACAGGGGGCCCACACAGATACGCAGTATTTT. It translates to CASSPGQGAHTDTQYF.

The CDR3 is CASSLGDSGFSNYGYTF. Here the CDR3 DNA reads TGCGCCAGCAGCTTGGGGGACAGCGGATTTTCGAACTATGGCTACACCTTC. The chain employs TRBV5-1 and TRBJ1-2; 7 bases fit TRBD1. Germline CDR1 and CDR2: SGHRS and YFSETQ. The CDR3 spans 17 residues. The V segment lost 0 bases and the J segment 2 bases; nucleotides outside the gene matches: 10.

This clone has just a few counts. CDR3 protein: CASTPDRAGEKLFF. The CDR3 DNA is TGTGCCAGTACCCCGGACAGGGCCGGTGAAAAACTGTTTTTT. V usage is TRBV19 and J usage is TRBJ1-4; 8 bases agree with TRBD1. Germline V gene data show CDR1 as LNHDA and CDR2 as SQIVND (reference sequence). V was pared by 7 bases and J by 7 bases, with 8 bases of the junction left unmatched. CDR3 length: 14 residues.

This rearrangement joins TRBV11-3 to TRBJ2-2, with a weak D call TRBD1 (6 bases). Trimming cost V 5 bases and J 5 bases, with 12 bases left between them. This CDR3 region has 14 residues. Germline CDR1 reads SGHNT; CDR2 reads YENEEA. The CDR3 sequence is CASSRDKGTGELFF. As DNA, the CDR3 is TGTGCCAGCAGCAGGGACAAGGGGACCGGGGAGCTGTTTTTT. The full variable domain, its missing parts supplied by reference TRBV11-3 and TRBJ2-2, is EAGVVQSPRYKIIEKKQPVAFWCNPISGHNTLYWYLQNLGQGPELLIRYENEEAVDDSQLPKDRFSAERLKGVDSTLKIQPAELGDSAVYLCASSRDKGTGELFFGEGSRLTVL.

This chain uses TRBV10-3 with TRBJ1-2, with 8 bases aligning to TRBD1. This CDR3 spans 13 amino acids. The V gene's germline CDR1 is ENHRY and CDR2 SYGVKD. V was clipped by 3 bases and J by 4 bases; unmatched bases: 1. CDR3 protein: CAISDGQGYGYTF. Written as DNA, the CDR3 is TGTGCCATCAGTGATGGACAGGGCTATGGCTACACCTTC.

The V call is TRBV18, the J call TRBJ2-1; 8 nucleotides align to TRBD2. V dropped 6 bases and J dropped 8; count of bases not matched to a gene: 9. The V gene's germline CDR1 is KGHSH and CDR2 LQKENI. CDR3 length: 14 amino acids. The CDR3 nucleotides are TGTGCCAGCTCGCGGGATACTAGCGGTGATGAGCAGTTCTTC. Amino acids: CASSRDTSGDEQFF.

The CDR3 loop reads CARIEEVFPGGISGANVLTF. The CDR3 nucleotides read TGTGCCAGAATTGAGGAGGTTTTTCCAGGGGGCATCTCTGGGGCCAACGTCCTGACTTTC. The J gene is TRBJ2-6, the V gene TRBV5-3; 8 bases agree with TRBD1. TRBV5-3 is given ORF status, its function remaining uncertain. The J segment lost 0 bases and the V segment lost 6 bases, leaving 17 bases of the junction unmatched. The CDR3 consists of 20 residues.

The CDR3 DNA reads as TGTGCCAGCAGCCGCCTCCGGGGAGGCACTGAAGCTTTCTTT. Its translation is CASSRLRGGTEAFF. This chain uses TRBV5-8 with TRBJ1-1; D remains ambiguous. The germline V gene encodes CDR1 SGHTS and CDR2 YDEGEE. This CDR3 region has 14 residues. The germline V and J ends were trimmed by 4 bases and 4 bases, with 14 bases remaining between them.

The chain joins TRBV6-6 to TRBJ2-7; the D is unclear. The germline CDR1 and CDR2 sequences are MNHNY and SVGAGI (reference sequence). Deletions cut 2 bases from V and 6 bases from J, with 11 bases between. CDR3 length: 13 amino acids. CDR3 in amino acids: CASSYAPTGEQYF. The CDR3, as DNA: TGTGCCAGCAGTTACGCCCCAACGGGCGAGCAGTACTTC.

The gene calls are TRBV5-1 and TRBJ2-7; no firm D call. The CDR3 is made up of 12 amino acids. V was trimmed by 2 bases and J by 4 bases, leaving 7 bases between them. Germline CDR1 reads SGHRS; CDR2 reads YFSETQ. The CDR3 coding sequence is TGCGCCAGCAGCTTCAGTGATTACGAGCAGTACTTC. This translates into CASSFSDYEQYF.

This clone was found a few times. V gene TRBV5-1 combines with J gene TRBJ2-7, with D perhaps TRBD1 (6 bases). V was shortened by 5 bases and J by 2 bases, with 8 bases between the two germline ends. The CDR3 is 12 amino acids. Germline CDR1 and CDR2: SGHRS and YFSETQ. The CDR3 DNA is TGCGCCAGCAGAAGGGACACCTACGAGCAGTACTTC. This gives the protein CASRRDTYEQYF.

The chain couples TRBV5-1 to TRBJ2-3; TRBD2 is a possible D gene (5 bases). V lost 0 bases and J 8 bases, leaving 7 bases between the germline ends. CDR3 length: 12 amino acids. Germline V gives CDR1 SGHRS, CDR2 YFSETQ. CDR3 protein: CASSLVGGTQYF. CDR3 in DNA: TGCGCCAGCAGCTTGGTTGGAGGTACGCAGTATTTT.

This chain uses TRBV2 with TRBJ1-1; TRBD1 might be the D (5 bases). V lost 3 bases, J lost 3 bases, and 8 bases lay in between. The CDR3 runs 13 residues. Looked up from germline, CDR1 is SNHLY and CDR2 is FYNNEI. Written as DNA, the CDR3 is TGTGCCAGCAGTGAGGACACCCACACTGAAGCTTTCTTT. Protein: CASSEDTHTEAFF.

The gene calls are TRBV27 and TRBJ1-1, with D possibly being TRBD1 (5 bases). The CDR3 sequence is 16 residues long. The V and J ends lost 0 bases and 5 bases respectively, with 16 bases between them. Germline V lookup: CDR1 MNHEY, CDR2 SMNVEV (reference sequence). CDR3 region: CASSLSHSAGGTEAFF. As DNA, the CDR3 is TGTGCCAGCAGTTTATCGCACAGTGCGGGGGGGACTGAAGCTTTCTTT.

CDR3 bases: TGTGCCAGCAGTTTCAGGAGAGGGGGGGGCGAAAAACTGTTTTTT. Protein sequence: CASSFRRGGGEKLFF. The chain couples TRBV27 to TRBJ1-4, with a tentative D call TRBD1 (6 bases). Germline-derived CDR1 and CDR2 are MNHEY and SMNVEV (reference sequence). This CDR3 has 15 amino acids. With 3 bases removed from V and 8 bases from J, the gap between germline ends came to 16 bases. Supplemented by reference TRBV27 and TRBJ1-4, the full variable domain reads EAQVTQNPRYLITVTGKKLTVTCSQNMNHEYMSWYRQDPGLGLRQIYYSMNVEVTDKGDVPEGYKVSRKEKRNFPLILESPSPNQTSLYFCASSFRRGGGEKLFFGSGTQLSVL.

By share of the sample, this clone is medium-sized (0.01 to 0.1%). Different DNA sequences within this sample yield the same CDR3. The chain carries TRBV27 and TRBJ2-1, with 7 nucleotides matching TRBD2. The junction had 5 bases not matched to a gene; V was cut back by 4 bases and J by 5 bases. Germline V lookup: CDR1 MNHEY, CDR2 SMNVEV (reference sequence). This CDR3 comprises 14 residues. The CDR3 spells CASSSGGTDNEQFF. In DNA form, the CDR3 reads TGTGCCAGCAGTTCGGGGGGAACAGACAATGAGCAGTTCTTC.

The chain combines TRBV19 with TRBJ2-1; D not certain. The germline CDR1 and CDR2 sequences are LNHDA and SQIVND (reference sequence). CDR3 length: 15 amino acids. V lost 6 bases, J lost 1 base, and 13 bases lay in between. The CDR3 DNA sequence: TGTGCCAGTAGCCGCAGTTCCTCGTCCTACAATGAGCAGTTCTTC. This sequence encodes CASSRSSSSYNEQFF.

The genes are TRBV29-1 and TRBJ1-1; no clear D. Trimming stripped 0 bases from V and 11 bases from J, with 7 bases between. The germline gives CDR1 SQVTM, CDR2 ANQGSEA. CDR3 length: 10 residues. The CDR3 bases are TGCAGCGTTGAAGATGGCAGGGCTTTCTTT. Translating it yields CSVEDGRAFF.

This chain joins TRBV9 and TRBJ2-7; 7 nucleotides align to TRBD1. This CDR3 is 14 amino acids long. Germline V gene sequence: CDR1 SGDLS, CDR2 YYNGEE. Trimming took 2 bases from V and 2 from J; bases not matched to a gene: 4. The CDR3 sequence: CASSVGTVPYEQYF. Here the CDR3 DNA reads TGTGCCAGCAGCGTCGGGACAGTTCCCTACGAGCAGTACTTC.

The rearrangement joins TRBV27 to TRBJ1-4, with D possibly matching TRBD1 (6 bases). This CDR3 has 15 amino acids. The germline V gene encodes CDR1 MNHEY and CDR2 SMNVEV (reference sequence). V dropped 5 bases and J dropped 2 bases, with 12 bases sitting between them. DNA of the CDR3: TGTGCCAGCAGTCCAGGGGAGGGGACTAATGAAAAACTGTTTTTT. It is translated as CASSPGEGTNEKLFF. The complete variable domain, with remaining parts taken from reference TRBV27 and TRBJ1-4, reads EAQVTQNPRYLITVTGKKLTVTCSQNMNHEYMSWYRQDPGLGLRQIYYSMNVEVTDKGDVPEGYKVSRKEKRNFPLILESPSPNQTSLYFCASSPGEGTNEKLFFGSGTQLSVL.

The J gene is TRBJ1-2, the V gene TRBV5-1; TRBD1 matches at 10 bases. Germline assignment: CDR1 SGHRS and CDR2 YFSETQ. After removal of 4 bases from V and 8 bases from J, the junction contained 8 bases not matched to a gene. This CDR3 region has 14 residues. The chain's CDR3 is CASSRAGTGEGYTF. The CDR3 DNA is TGCGCCAGCAGCCGAGCCGGGACAGGGGAAGGCTACACCTTC.